The present entry profiles one T cell receptor (beta chain) with its context. In the PCR, 60 Vbeta and 13 Jbeta primers were used. Profiling relied on immunoSEQ multiplex PCR, and the TCRdb table lists in-frame clones only, not all of them. The table shows 95,000 to 150,000 clones, with over 70% occurring only once. The CDR3 loop spans 12 amino acids. V was clipped by 4 bases and J by 15 bases; unmatched bases: 7. Looked up from germline, CDR1 is GTSNPN and CDR2 is SVGIG (reference sequence). This specimen comes from a study of cytomegalovirus exposure and HLA in healthy donors. This receptor was identified in a woman aged 45 to 65 in good health and CMV-seronegative. The specimen was PBMCs. The V gene is TRBV30, the J gene TRBJ2-1; 12 bases match TRBD2. In DNA form, the CDR3 reads TGTGCCTGGAAAAATCCTAGCGGGAGGGGGTTCTTC. It specifies CAWKNPSGRGFF.